This TCR beta chain was recovered during a study of blood T cell repertoires in COVID-19. Study-level information: Some COVID-19 samples were acute and others convalescent; all came from the United States, Italy and Spain. Nucleic acid was either cDNA or gDNA, and it came from T cells, B-cell-depleted T cells, or PBMCs.

Original analysis: Quantification of nucleated cells was approximated via reference gene primer amplification. TCRdb's table, derived via immunoSEQ multiplex PCR, lists solely in-frame clones and lacks some. For V, J and clone size, that table is used; D and trimming come from the DNA. The sample has 130,000 or so clones, around 89% seen once. CDR1 is SGHDT and CDR2 is YYEEEE in the germline V gene. Trimming removed 4 bases from V and 5 bases from J; junction bases left unmatched: 2. The CDR3 has 12 residues. The sequence was collected from a man in his forties or fifties with active or convalescent COVID-19. The chain carries TRBV5-6 and TRBJ2-7; 8 bases agree with TRBD1. Sample: peripheral blood. In DNA, the CDR3 is TGTGCCAGCAGCGGGGACAGGAACGAGCAGTACTTC. Translated, it gives CASSGDRNEQYF.